This TCR beta chain derives from a study of blood T cell repertoires in COVID-19. Overall study: The samples span acute and convalescent COVID-19 from the United States, Italy and Spain. T cells, B-cell-depleted T cells, or PBMCs provided the cDNA or gDNA that served as material.

In the original analysis: Estimation of nucleated cell counts was performed using reference gene primer amplification. Produced via immunoSEQ multiplex PCR; TCRdb's table is partial and in-frame only. The D gene and trimming were derived from the DNA, and the V and J assignments and clone size from that table. The sample lists 190,000 or so clones, about 86% occurring once. The clonotype was recovered from a man in his fifties or sixties with active or convalescent COVID-19. The source material was peripheral blood.

CDR3 coding DNA: TGTGCCTGGAACCCAGAGGGTCCCTATGGCTACACCTTC. This translates into CAWNPEGPYGYTF. The chain combines TRBV30 with TRBJ1-2; D gene uncertain. Trimming removed 4 bases from V and 4 bases from J, with 13 bases in between. CDR3 size: 13 residues. The germline gives CDR1 GTSNPN, CDR2 SVGIG (reference sequence).